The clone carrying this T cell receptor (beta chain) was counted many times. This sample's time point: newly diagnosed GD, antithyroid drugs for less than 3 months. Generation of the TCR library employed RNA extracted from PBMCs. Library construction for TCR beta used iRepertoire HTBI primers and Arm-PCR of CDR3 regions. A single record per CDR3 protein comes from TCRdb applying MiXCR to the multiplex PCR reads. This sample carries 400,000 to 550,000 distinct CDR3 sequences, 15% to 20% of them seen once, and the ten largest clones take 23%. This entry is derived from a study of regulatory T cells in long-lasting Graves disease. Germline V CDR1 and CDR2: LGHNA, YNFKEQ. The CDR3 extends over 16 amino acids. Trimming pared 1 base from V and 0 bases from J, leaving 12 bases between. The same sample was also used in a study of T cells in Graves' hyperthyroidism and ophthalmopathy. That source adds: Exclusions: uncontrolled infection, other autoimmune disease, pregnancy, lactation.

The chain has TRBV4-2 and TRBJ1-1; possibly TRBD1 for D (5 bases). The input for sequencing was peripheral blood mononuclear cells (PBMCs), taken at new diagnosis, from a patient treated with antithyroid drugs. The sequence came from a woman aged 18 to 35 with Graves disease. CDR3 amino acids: CASSQALTELNTEAFF. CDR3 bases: TGTGCCAGCAGCCAAGCCTTGACAGAGTTGAACACTGAAGCTTTCTTT.